The entry that follows covers one T cell receptor beta chain sequence. This sample stems from a study of blood T cell repertoires in COVID-19. About the study: The United States, Italy and Spain provided the acute and convalescent COVID-19 samples.

Original methodology: Quantification of nucleated cells was approximated via reference gene primer amplification. Sequencing was performed with immunoSEQ multiplex PCR; in TCRdb, only in-frame clones are kept and a portion is missing. That table supplies the V and J calls and clone size; D and trimming were determined from the DNA. This table has under 250,000 clones, around four fifths appearing once. The sequenced sample consisted of peripheral blood. The TCR comes from a woman in her sixties with active or convalescent COVID-19.

DNA for the CDR3: TGTGCCAGTAGCCCATCACTTTCCAACAATGAGCAGTTCTTC. It codes for CASSPSLSNNEQFF. The J gene is TRBJ2-1, the V gene TRBV19; unclear D gene. Trimming shortened V by 6 bases and J by 5 bases, and 14 bases separated the two germline ends. Germline V CDR1 and CDR2: LNHDA, SQIVND (reference sequence). The CDR3 loop spans 14 amino acids.